The 26 T cell receptor beta chains below all came from one sample that was sequenced in a study of OX40 agonist ivuxolimab in advanced cancers. Library generation was performed with the immunoSEQ multiplex PCR assay. TCRdb's version of the immuneACCESS table is confined to in-frame rearrangements and falls short of the full clone set. An unresolved V gene accounts for under half of the shortfall where checked; the remainder is of unknown origin. This sample comprises over 70,000 clones, approximately 89% of them detected only once. Of the sample, about 0.2% falls within the top ten clones. The sample here was CD4+ or CD8+ T cells sorted from blood, taken in a trial of the OX40 agonist ivuxolimab. The receptors were gathered from an adult with an advanced solid tumor such as melanoma, head and neck, liver or kidney cancer.

About this clone itself: This CDR3 is also generated by other DNA sequences in the sample. The chain couples TRBV7-3 to TRBJ1-1; TRBD1 matches at 10 bases. The germline gives CDR1 SGHTA, CDR2 FQGTGA. The CDR3 runs to 14 residues. Trimming cost V 3 bases and J 3 bases; bases outside gene matches: 1. The CDR3 loop is CASSLTGGDTEAFF. CDR3 nucleotides: TGTGCCAGCAGCTTGACAGGGGGCGACACTGAAGCTTTCTTT.

The chain combines TRBV18 with TRBJ2-1, with TRBD1 identical over 10 bases. The CDR3 sequence is 13 residues long. The germline gives CDR1 KGHSH, CDR2 LQKENI. J was trimmed by 8 bases and V by 4 bases; bases with no gene match: 2. The CDR3 DNA follows: TGTGCCAGCTCACGGGACAGGGGCGATGAGCAGTTCTTC. Translation gives CASSRDRGDEQFF. Full variable domain (missing parts from reference TRBV18 and TRBJ2-1): NAGVMQNPRHLVRRRGQEARLRCSPMKGHSHVYWYRQLPEEGLKFMVYLQKENIIDESGMPKERFSAEFPKEGPSILRIQQVVRGDSAAYFCASSRDRGDEQFFGPGTRLTVL.

This clone was seen more than once but under ten times. This rearrangement joins TRBV27 to TRBJ2-5; tentatively, D is TRBD2 (6 bases). This CDR3 contains 17 residues. The germline CDR1 and CDR2 sequences are MNHEY and SMNVEV (reference sequence). V lost 6 bases to trimming and J lost 4 bases, with 24 bases between them. For the CDR3, the DNA is TGTGCCAGCAGGCCACGCCGGGACTCCGTTGATTCAGAGACCCAGTACTTC. It is translated as CASRPRRDSVDSETQYF.

The gene calls are TRBV4-3 and TRBJ2-3, with TRBD2 matching 8 bases. V was pared by 1 base and J by 0 bases, with 9 bases of the junction left unmatched. Germline CDR1 and CDR2: LGHNA and YSLEER. CDR3 length equals 18 residues. CDR3 sequence (DNA): TGCGCCAGCAGCCAAGGGGTTTACGCTAGCGGGAGCACAGATACGCAGTATTTT. Amino acid sequence: CASSQGVYASGSTDTQYF.

This sequence joins TRBV6-6 and TRBJ2-7; D call uncertain. Germline V lookup: CDR1 MNHNY, CDR2 SVGAGI (reference sequence). Trimming pared 6 bases from V and 5 bases from J, leaving 14 bases between. The CDR3 runs to 13 residues. The CDR3 DNA follows: TGTGCCAGCAGGTCTCCCGCCAAGGACGAGCAGTACTTC. It translates to CASRSPAKDEQYF.

The gene calls are TRBV28 and TRBJ2-5, with D perhaps matching TRBD2 (5 bases). The CDR3 is 15 amino acids. Germline values: CDR1 MDHEN, CDR2 SYDVKM. Trimming removed 4 bases from V and 0 bases from J, with 12 bases in between. The CDR3 loop reads CASSSRLRYQETQYF. The DNA of the CDR3 is TGTGCCAGCAGTTCAAGACTAAGATACCAAGAGACCCAGTACTTC.

The rearrangement joins TRBV23-1 to TRBJ1-1, with D possibly matching TRBD1 (6 bases). TRBV23-1 is annotated as an ORF whose role is uncertain. V was clipped by 3 bases and J by 5 bases, with 16 bases between them. The CDR3 runs 15 residues. The CDR3 reads CASSQTGTSGTEAFF. The CDR3 region has the DNA TGCGCCAGCAGTCAGACCGGGACATCGGGGACTGAAGCTTTCTTT.

The chain joins TRBV7-9 to TRBJ1-1; the D gene is possibly TRBD1 (6 bases). The length of the CDR3 is 16 residues. V was clipped by 5 bases and J by 1 base, with 17 bases between them. Germline V lookup: CDR1 SEHNR, CDR2 FQNEAQ (reference sequence). The CDR3 nucleotides are TGTGCCAGCAGCCGCGCGGGGGGCGGAGGGAACACTGAAGCTTTCTTT. It codes for CASSRAGGGGNTEAFF.

This chain joins TRBV18 and TRBJ1-3; TRBD1 might be the D (5 bases). Germline V gene lookup returns CDR1 KGHSH and CDR2 LQKENI. V was shortened by 2 bases and J by 3 bases, with 8 bases between the two germline ends. This CDR3 region has 14 residues. The CDR3 sequence is CASSPAGNGNTIYF. The CDR3 region has the DNA TGTGCCAGCTCACCAGCAGGGAATGGAAACACCATATATTTT.

This rearrangement joins TRBV4-1 to TRBJ1-1; D possibly corresponds to TRBD1 (5 bases). The CDR3 covers 15 residues. Germline CDR1 is MGHRA and CDR2 is YSYEKL. V was clipped by 2 bases and J by 4 bases, with 14 bases between them. The CDR3 region has the DNA TGCGCCAGCAGCCAACGGGCAGGGATTAGCACTGAAGCTTTCTTT. It is translated as CASSQRAGISTEAFF.

V and J are TRBV28 and TRBJ1-4; D possibly corresponds to TRBD1 (6 bases). V was cut by 6 bases and J by 1 base, with 12 bases left in between. The CDR3 runs 15 residues. Germline V gene lookup returns CDR1 MDHEN and CDR2 SYDVKM. CDR3 sequence (DNA): TGTGCCAGCAGGACAGGAGGGGTAACTAATGAAAAACTGTTTTTT. Its translation: CASRTGGVTNEKLFF.

J is TRBJ2-7 and V is TRBV5-1; a possible D gene is TRBD1 (6 bases). Per the germline V gene, CDR1 is SGHRS and CDR2 is YFSETQ. The CDR3 has 13 residues. V was shortened by 4 bases and J by 7 bases, with 15 bases between the two germline ends. The CDR3 DNA sequence: TGCGCCAGCAGCGTACAGGGTACGGTTGAGCAGTACTTC. Its translation is CASSVQGTVEQYF.

The V gene is TRBV10-3, the J gene TRBJ2-3; D is uncertain. CDR3 length: 10 residues. Per the germline V gene, CDR1 is ENHRY and CDR2 is SYGVKD. V shed 9 bases and J shed 1 base, with 2 bases lying between them. CDR3 region: CAIGTDTQYF. As DNA, the CDR3 is TGTGCCATAGGCACAGATACGCAGTATTTT.

The V and J genes are TRBV2 and TRBJ1-2; 8 bases are a match to TRBD1. After removal of 2 bases from V and 6 bases from J, the junction contained 8 bases not matched to a gene. The CDR3 spans 15 residues. Germline V gives CDR1 SNHLY, CDR2 FYNNEI. The CDR3 spells CASSENTGGVDGYTF. In DNA, the CDR3 is TGTGCCAGCAGTGAAAATACAGGGGGTGTAGATGGCTACACCTTC.

This sequence joins TRBV7-9 and TRBJ1-6; TRBD1 aligns across 7 bases. The CDR3 consists of 15 residues. CDR1 and CDR2 (germline): SEHNR, FQNEAQ (reference sequence). Losses at the gene ends were 5 bases for V and 7 bases for J; bases not matched to a gene: 8. CDR3 in amino acids: CASSAQGQRNSPLHF. The CDR3 DNA sequence: TGTGCCAGCAGCGCCCAGGGACAGAGAAATTCACCCCTCCACTTT.

The chain joins TRBV7-2 to TRBJ2-3; TRBD1 agrees at 8 bases. CDR1 and CDR2 from the germline V gene are SGHTA and FQGNSA. The trim removed 3 bases at V and 5 bases at J, leaving 7 bases unmatched. This CDR3 has 15 residues. The CDR3 DNA sequence: TGTGCCAGCAGCTTGGGCAGGGGGCTTCAAGATACGCAGTATTTT. Amino acids: CASSLGRGLQDTQYF.

J is TRBJ1-2 and V is TRBV2; unclear D gene. This CDR3 comprises 13 residues. Per the germline V gene, CDR1 is SNHLY and CDR2 is FYNNEI. Trimming removed 7 bases at V and 6 bases at J, with 15 bases between. The CDR3 region has the DNA TGTGCCAGCACAGGAACGGGAAGAAATGGCTACACCTTC. This sequence encodes CASTGTGRNGYTF. Looking up the rest from reference TRBV2 and TRBJ1-2 gives the full variable domain: EPEVTQTPSHQVTQMGQEVILRCVPISNHLYFYWYRQILGQKVEFLVSFYNNEISEKSEIFDDQFSVERPDGSNFTLKIRSTKLEDSAMYFCASTGTGRNGYTFGSGTRLTVV.

The chain couples TRBV30 to TRBJ1-1; a weak D match, TRBD1 (5 bases). The germline CDR1 and CDR2 sequences are GTSNPN and SVGIG (reference sequence). Trimming left V 5 bases short and J 6 bases short, with 13 bases between. The CDR3 length is 12 residues. The CDR3 loop reads CAWVRWGAEAFF. Here the CDR3 DNA reads TGTGCCTGGGTGAGGTGGGGGGCTGAAGCTTTCTTT.

J is TRBJ2-1 and V is TRBV5-1; TRBD2 aligns across 11 bases. The germline gives CDR1 SGHRS, CDR2 YFSETQ. The CDR3 has 15 amino acids. Trimming took 0 bases from V and 8 from J; bases not matched to a gene: 4. CDR3 region: CASSLGSGRADEQFF. The CDR3 bases are TGCGCCAGCAGCTTGGGTAGCGGGAGGGCCGATGAGCAGTTCTTC. The complete variable domain, with remaining parts taken from reference TRBV5-1 and TRBJ2-1, reads KAGVTQTPRYLIKTRGQQVTLSCSPISGHRSVSWYQQTPGQGLQFLFEYFSETQRNKGNFPGRFSGRQFSNSRSEMNVSTLELGDSALYLCASSLGSGRADEQFFGPGTRLTVL.

J is TRBJ1-4 and V is TRBV7-9; D unclear. V was pared by 1 base and J by 3 bases, with 6 bases between. CDR3 length: 14 amino acids. Germline lookup yields CDR1 SEHNR and CDR2 FQNEAQ (reference sequence). CDR3: CASSLGGANEKLFF. The CDR3 DNA reads TGTGCCAGCAGCTTAGGTGGTGCTAATGAAAAACTGTTTTTT.

This sequence joins TRBV11-2 and TRBJ2-7; the D is unclear. The germline V and J ends were trimmed by 1 base and 4 bases, with 8 bases remaining between them. CDR3 length equals 13 residues. The V gene's germline CDR1 is SGHAT and CDR2 FQNNGV. The CDR3 here is CASSLGQRYEQYF. The CDR3 coding sequence is TGTGCCAGCAGCTTAGGGCAGAGATACGAGCAGTACTTC. The full variable domain, in which reference TRBV11-2 and TRBJ2-7 provide the parts outside the CDR3, is EAGVAQSPRYKIIEKRQSVAFWCNPISGHATLYWYQQILGQGPKLLIQFQNNGVVDDSQLPKDRFSAERLKGVDSTLKIQPAKLEDSAVYLCASSLGQRYEQYFGPGTRLTVT.

This clone has a single count. The V call is TRBV2, the J call TRBJ2-1, with D perhaps TRBD1 or TRBD2 (5 bases each). Germline CDR1 and CDR2: SNHLY and FYNNEI. Trimming left V 2 bases short and J 11 bases short, with 22 bases between. The CDR3 has 16 amino acids. CDR3 nucleotide sequence: TGTGCCAGCAGTGAATTACGTTCGGGGCAGAAAGGTCAGCAGTTCTTC. Its protein product is CASSELRSGQKGQQFF.

The chain recombines TRBV10-3 with TRBJ2-7, with 7 bases fitting TRBD2. This CDR3 comprises 14 residues. Trimming cost V 1 base and J 6 bases; bases outside gene matches: 6. Germline-derived CDR1 and CDR2 are ENHRY and SYGVKD. The CDR3, as DNA: TGTGCCATCAGTGAGTTGGGGGGGGAGCGCGAGCAGTACTTC. Translating it yields CAISELGGEREQYF.

The chain uses TRBV4-1 and TRBJ2-7; the D gene is possibly TRBD2 (6 bases). This CDR3 comprises 14 residues. The V and J ends lost 1 base and 0 bases respectively, with 7 bases between them. Germline CDR1 MGHRA, CDR2 YSYEKL. The CDR3 DNA sequence: TGCGCCAGCAGCCAAGGGCGGGACTCCTACGAGCAGTACTTC. The encoded protein is CASSQGRDSYEQYF.

The rearrangement links TRBV6-5 to TRBJ2-7; possible D gene TRBD2, 6 bases. This CDR3 is built from 14 residues. Trimming stripped 7 bases from V and 4 bases from J, with 17 bases between. Per germline, CDR1 MNHEY and CDR2 SVGAGI. The CDR3 sequence: CASTDRWGGYEQYV. In DNA form, the CDR3 reads TGTGCCAGCACCGACCGGTGGGGAGGATACGAGCAGTACGTC.

J is TRBJ2-2 and V is TRBV7-3; TRBD2 is a possible D gene (5 bases). With 5 bases removed from V and 6 bases from J, the gap between germline ends came to 13 bases. The germline CDR1 and CDR2 sequences are SGHTA and FQGTGA. There are 14 residues in the CDR3. The CDR3 reads CASSPQLVPGELFF. CDR3 nucleotides: TGTGCCAGCAGCCCTCAACTAGTACCCGGGGAGCTGTTTTTT. Full variable domain (remainder filled in from reference TRBV7-3 and TRBJ2-2): GAGVSQTPSNKVTEKGKYVELRCDPISGHTALYWYRQSLGQGPEFLIYFQGTGAADDSGLPNDRFFAVRPEGSVSTLKIQRTERGDSAVYLCASSPQLVPGELFFGEGSRLTVL.